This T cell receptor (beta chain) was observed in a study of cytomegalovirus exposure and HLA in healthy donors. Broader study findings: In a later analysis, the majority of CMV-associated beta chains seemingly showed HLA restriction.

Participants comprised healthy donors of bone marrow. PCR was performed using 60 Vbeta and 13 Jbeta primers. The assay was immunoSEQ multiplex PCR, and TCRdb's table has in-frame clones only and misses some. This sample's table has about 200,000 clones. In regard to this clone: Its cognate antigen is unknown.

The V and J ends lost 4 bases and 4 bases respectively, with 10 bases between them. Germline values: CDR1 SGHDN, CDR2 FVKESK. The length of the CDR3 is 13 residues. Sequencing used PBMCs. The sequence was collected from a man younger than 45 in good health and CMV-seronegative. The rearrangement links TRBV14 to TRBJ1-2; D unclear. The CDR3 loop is CASSRRVVYGYTF. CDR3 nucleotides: TGTGCCAGCAGCCGGCGGGTGGTCTATGGCTACACCTTC.